Following are 23 T cell receptor beta chains from one sample sequenced in a study of blood T cell repertoires in COVID-19. The data were produced by immunoSEQ multiplex PCR, yet TCRdb's version contains in-frame clones alone and is incomplete. Found here are 330,000 or so clones, around 87% of them singletons; the top ten hold 1.5% to 2%. Sequenced sample: PBMCs or T cells enriched from blood (not recorded which). The receptor source for this set is a man between 35 and 55 years old in a cohort exposed to, infected with or recovered from COVID-19 (not recorded which).

V is TRBV30 and J is TRBJ2-6; D might be TRBD2 (5 bases). The CDR3 spans 17 residues. Germline V gene data show CDR1 as GTSNPN and CDR2 as SVGIG (reference sequence). Trimming pared 2 bases from V and 0 bases from J, leaving 14 bases between. CDR3 sequence: CAWSQGKSGSGANVLTF. For the CDR3, the DNA is TGTGCCTGGAGTCAAGGGAAGAGCGGCTCTGGGGCCAACGTCCTGACTTTC.

In DNA form, the CDR3 reads TGTGCCAGCAGGTGGTTCGGGACAGGGGTCTACGAGCAGTACTTC. It translates to CASRWFGTGVYEQYF. V usage is TRBV27 and J usage is TRBJ2-7, with 10 bases matching TRBD1. From germline, CDR1 is MNHEY and CDR2 SMNVEV (reference sequence). The V segment lost 6 bases and the J segment 3 bases; nucleotides outside the gene matches: 8. This CDR3 comprises 15 residues.

This chain links TRBV18 with TRBJ1-3; D is undetermined. V lost 5 bases to trimming and J lost 0 bases, with 8 bases between them. Germline V CDR1 and CDR2: KGHSH, LQKENI. The CDR3 runs 14 residues. DNA for the CDR3: TGTGCCAGCTCAATTGACAACTCTGGAAACACCATATATTTT. This sequence encodes CASSIDNSGNTIYF.

The rearrangement uses TRBV11-2 and TRBJ1-2; D call uncertain. The CDR3 is 12 residues long. V lost 5 bases to trimming and J lost 2 bases, with 6 bases between them. Germline CDR1 is SGHAT and CDR2 is FQNNGV. The chain's CDR3 is CASSQVNYGYTF. CDR3 coding DNA: TGTGCCAGCAGCCAGGTGAACTATGGCTACACCTTC.

This clone was seen just once. J is TRBJ2-3 and V is TRBV9; 9 positions match TRBD2. Trimming removed 0 bases from V and 4 bases from J; junction bases left unmatched: 6. This CDR3 spans 16 amino acids. The germline CDR1 and CDR2 sequences are SGDLS and YYNGEE. The CDR3 DNA reads as TGTGCCAGCAGCGTAGGACGTAGCGGGAGCTCAGATACGCAGTATTTT. Translated, it gives CASSVGRSGSSDTQYF.

The chain uses TRBV28 and TRBJ1-5, with 7 bases that match TRBD1. V gave up 4 bases and J gave up 7 bases; unmatched junction bases: 7. In germline, CDR1 is MDHEN, CDR2 SYDVKM. The CDR3 sequence is 14 residues long. CDR3 nucleotide sequence: TGTGCCAGCAGTTCCGACAGGGATCAGCAGCCCCAGCATTTT. Amino acid sequence: CASSSDRDQQPQHF.

This chain connects TRBV18 to TRBJ2-2; 7 bases align to TRBD2. CDR1 and CDR2 from the germline V gene are KGHSH and LQKENI. This CDR3 contains 15 residues. V shed 8 bases, J shed 2 bases, and the junction held 8 bases outside the gene matches. In DNA form, the CDR3 reads TGTGCCAGCCCTGGTGAGCGGGAAAACACCGGGGAGCTGTTTTTT. Encoded protein: CASPGERENTGELFF.

V gene TRBV7-9 combines with J gene TRBJ1-5; a possible D gene is TRBD1 (6 bases). In germline, CDR1 is SEHNR, CDR2 FQNEAQ (reference sequence). There are 16 residues in the CDR3. V lost 4 bases, J lost 6 bases, and 19 bases lay in between. CDR3 protein: CASSSTTQGYAQPQHF. The CDR3 DNA is TGTGCCAGCAGCTCAACTACTCAGGGGTATGCTCAGCCCCAGCATTTT.

The chain employs TRBV7-9 and TRBJ2-1; 12 nucleotides agree with TRBD2. The length of the CDR3 is 17 residues. V lost 1 base and J lost 7; bases outside the gene matches: 8. The germline V gene has CDR1 SEHNR and CDR2 FQNEAQ (reference sequence). CDR3 sequence: CASSLGRLAGVQNEQFF. CDR3 nucleotides: TGTGCCAGCAGCTTAGGCAGACTAGCGGGAGTTCAGAATGAGCAGTTCTTC.

The gene calls are TRBV19 and TRBJ1-5; 12 nucleotides align to TRBD1. Unmatched junction bases numbered 3, after V lost 0 bases and J lost 0 bases. Germline lookup yields CDR1 LNHDA and CDR2 SQIVND (reference sequence). This CDR3 is 18 amino acids long. This CDR3 is CASSIEGTGGPSNQPQHF. The CDR3 coding sequence is TGTGCCAGTAGTATAGAGGGGACAGGGGGCCCTAGCAATCAGCCCCAGCATTTT.

The CDR3 region has the DNA TGTGCCAGCAGCTTCTCCACCGGGACCGGGGAGCTGTTTTTT. Its translation is CASSFSTGTGELFF. This sequence joins TRBV7-9 and TRBJ2-2; D is uncertain. The ends were cut back, 3 bases at V and 5 bases at J, with 10 bases in the middle. In germline, CDR1 is SEHNR, CDR2 FQNEAQ (reference sequence). The CDR3 length is 14 residues. Using reference TRBV7-9 and TRBJ2-2 for the parts outside the CDR3, the full variable domain is DTGVSQNPRHKITKRGQNVTFRCDPISEHNRLYWYRQTLGQGPEFLTYFQNEAQLEKSRLLSDRFSAERPKGSFSTLEIQRTEQGDSAMYLCASSFSTGTGELFFGEGSRLTVL.

This clone was picked up one time. The chain combines TRBV20-1 with TRBJ1-4; TRBD1 agrees at 7 bases. Germline CDR1 reads DFQATT; CDR2 reads SNEGSKA (reference sequence). The J segment lost 7 bases and the V segment lost 3 bases, leaving 2 bases of the junction unmatched. CDR3 size: 12 residues. Here the CDR3 DNA reads TGCAGTGCTAGTAGACAGGGTGAAAAACTGTTTTTT. Translated: CSASRQGEKLFF.

The V call is TRBV19, the J call TRBJ2-4; D remains unclear. The germline V gene encodes CDR1 LNHDA and CDR2 SQIVND (reference sequence). V lost 5 bases and J lost 0, with 11 bases in between. The CDR3 extends over 15 amino acids. In DNA form, the CDR3 reads TGTGCCAGTAGTTCCCGACACCTAGCCAAAAACATTCAGTACTTC. As protein: CASSSRHLAKNIQYF.

The rearrangement links TRBV19 to TRBJ1-2; D possibly corresponds to TRBD1 (5 bases). Per germline, CDR1 LNHDA and CDR2 SQIVND (reference sequence). This CDR3 has 14 residues. V lost 0 bases and J lost 4, with 9 bases in between. The CDR3 loop is CASSIDRGFYGYTF. The CDR3 DNA follows: TGTGCCAGTAGTATAGATCGGGGGTTCTATGGCTACACCTTC.

This clone was seen once. The chain carries TRBV5-4 and TRBJ2-1, with 11 nucleotides matching TRBD2. Trimming took 4 bases from V and 3 from J; bases not matched to a gene: 3. The CDR3 consists of 15 residues. Germline V gene lookup returns CDR1 SGHNT and CDR2 YYREEE (reference sequence). For the CDR3, the DNA is TGTGCCAGCAGCGCGGGACTAGCGGACTACAATGAGCAGTTCTTC. It yields the protein CASSAGLADYNEQFF.

This clone has just one count. The chain combines TRBV4-2 with TRBJ1-1; 11 bases align to TRBD1. The CDR3 runs 16 residues. Germline CDR1 LGHNA, CDR2 YNFKEQ. After removal of 1 base from V and 3 bases from J, the junction contained 4 bases not matched to a gene. CDR3 protein: CASSQVGTGGDTEAFF. CDR3 nucleotide sequence: TGTGCCAGCAGCCAAGTGGGGACAGGGGGGGACACTGAAGCTTTCTTT.

In this sample, this clone turned up once. This rearrangement joins TRBV3-1 (or the pseudogene TRBV3-2) to TRBJ1-5; D uncertain. The germline CDR1 and CDR2 sequences are LGHDT and YNNKEL (reference sequence). The CDR3 consists of 12 residues. Trimming removed 0 bases at V and 9 bases at J, with 6 bases between. The CDR3 bases are TGTGCCAGCAGCCAAGATGCGGGGCCCCAGCATTTT. Translated, it gives CASSQDAGPQHF.

The CDR3: CASSLVAGDYGYTF. CDR3 sequence (DNA): TGTGCCAGCAGCTTAGTGGCAGGTGACTATGGCTACACCTTC. The V call is TRBV7-2, the J call TRBJ1-2; D ambiguous. The CDR3 spans 14 residues. Trimming took off 1 base at V and 3 bases at J, with 9 bases between the two ends. CDR1 is SGHTA, CDR2 FQGNSA, per germline.

This chain connects TRBV2 to TRBJ2-7; 11 bases are shared with TRBD1. The germline gives CDR1 SNHLY, CDR2 FYNNEI. The CDR3 extends over 16 amino acids. V lost 7 bases to trimming and J lost 7 bases; unmatched junction nucleotides: 15. This CDR3 reads CASNKRRDRGRGEQYF. As DNA, the CDR3 is TGTGCCAGCAACAAACGCCGGGACAGGGGGAGAGGGGAGCAGTACTTC.

The table lists this clone with a few counts. This sequence joins TRBV18 and TRBJ2-2; tentative D call: TRBD2 (6 bases). With 0 bases removed from V and 5 bases from J, the gap between germline ends came to 16 bases. The CDR3 totals 17 residues. Germline CDR1 KGHSH, CDR2 LQKENI. The CDR3 region has the DNA TGTGCCAGCTCACCACCGTCGCAGGGACTGAATACCGGGGAGCTGTTTTTT. It encodes CASSPPSQGLNTGELFF.

This clone was observed a single time. J is TRBJ1-4 and V is TRBV2; 7 nucleotides match TRBD1. Germline-derived CDR1 and CDR2 are SNHLY and FYNNEI. This CDR3 has 13 amino acids. With 5 bases clipped from V and 7 bases from J, the junction kept 4 bases outside the gene matches. DNA for the CDR3: TGTGCCAGCAGTAAGAGGGGGCCTGAAAAACTGTTTTTT. The encoded protein is CASSKRGPEKLFF. Full variable domain (missing parts from reference TRBV2 and TRBJ1-4): EPEVTQTPSHQVTQMGQEVILRCVPISNHLYFYWYRQILGQKVEFLVSFYNNEISEKSEIFDDQFSVERPDGSNFTLKIRSTKLEDSAMYFCASSKRGPEKLFFGSGTQLSVL.

In its sample, this clone was seen a few times. The V and J genes are TRBV11-2 and TRBJ2-7; no clear D gene. In germline, CDR1 is SGHAT, CDR2 FQNNGV. The CDR3 length is 14 residues. With 6 bases removed from V and 5 bases from J, the gap between germline ends came to 17 bases. The CDR3, as DNA: TGTGCCAGCAGACTATACCTAGGAAATAACGAGCAGTACTTC. Protein product: CASRLYLGNNEQYF.

The J gene is TRBJ1-1, the V gene TRBV10-2; possible D gene TRBD1, 6 bases. This CDR3 is built from 11 residues. V lost 9 bases and J 5 bases, leaving 10 bases between the germline ends. Germline loops: CDR1 WSHSY, CDR2 SAAADI. CDR3 region: CASKDRTEAFF. The CDR3 DNA reads as TGCGCCAGTAAAGACAGGACTGAAGCTTTCTTT.